Listed below are T cell receptor beta chains from one sample, sequenced in a study of blood T cell repertoires in COVID-19. Clones were sequenced by immunoSEQ multiplex PCR, and TCRdb holds only the in-frame ones, with some missing. The data show 170,000 or so clones, with about 88% seen just once and about 7% held by the top ten. Sequencing used PBMCs or T cells enriched from blood (not recorded which). The receptors derive from a woman between 50 and 59 years old who had recovered from COVID-19. CDR3s leave out the opening cysteine and the closing phenylalanine or tryptophan. The D gene is left open where the match is weak.

cdr3_aa: SVDFREYGYT; v_call: TRBV29-1; d_call: NA
cdr3_aa: ASSFRQGEAF; v_call: TRBV5-1; d_call: TRBD1
cdr3_aa: ASSARTGGTGTQY; v_call: TRBV10-1; d_call: TRBD1
cdr3_aa: ASSLGTYLQAF; v_call: TRBV11-2; d_call: NA
cdr3_aa: ASSSRTGGTDTQY; v_call: TRBV5-1; d_call: NA
cdr3_aa: ASSWGANTGELF; v_call: TRBV5-4; d_call: NA
cdr3_aa: ASSQGQWNTEAF; v_call: TRBV3-1/TRBV3-2; d_call: NA
cdr3_aa: ASSRRGTGVHNSPLH; v_call: TRBV3-1/TRBV3-2; d_call: TRBD1
cdr3_aa: ASSFTGVGEAF; v_call: TRBV11-2; d_call: TRBD1
cdr3_aa: ASSLRTSGSFYEQY; v_call: TRBV28; d_call: TRBD2